Listed below are T cell receptor beta chains from one sample, sequenced in a study of neurological immune-mediated disorders. Each CDR3 protein gets one entry after TCRdb re-called the 5' RACE reads with MiXCR. The repertoire consists of about 62,000 distinct CDR3 sequences, with less than 4% occurring once and the leading ten covering roughly 2.3%. Specimen: PBMCs. These receptor sequences come from a woman aged 45-65 years with multiple sclerosis. Each CDR3 is given with its conserved first and last residue. Each record gives: CDR3 DNA, CDR3 protein, CDR3 length, D gene, V gene, J gene, clone size. The D gene is left open where the match is weak. Rows may omit the clone size; those that give it use once, few, many or a size class.

TGCAGTGCTAGAGATCAAGCTGACTCATGGGAGACCCAGTACTTC,CSARDQADSWETQYF,15,NA,TRBV20-1,TRBJ2-5,many
TGCAGCGTTGAGGGCCCATACACCGGGGAGCTGTTTTTT,CSVEGPYTGELFF,13,NA,TRBV29-1,TRBJ2-2,many
TGTGCCAGCAGGCCCCTGACAGCTAACTATGGCTACACCTTC,CASRPLTANYGYTF,14,NA,TRBV27,TRBJ1-2,many
TGCAGTGCTAGAATCTCAGGGGACAGTGACATTCAGTACTTC,CSARISGDSDIQYF,14,TRBD1,TRBV20-1,TRBJ2-4,many
TGTGCCAGCTCCGCCTCCCATGAGCAGTTCTTC,CASSASHEQFF,11,NA,TRBV12-3/TRBV12-4,TRBJ2-1,many
TGCGCCAGCAGCTTGAACGGGAGGTCGAACACCGGGGAGCTGTTTTTT,CASSLNGRSNTGELFF,16,TRBD2,TRBV5-1,TRBJ2-2,few
TGTGCCAGCAGTTGGGACGCGGGGAGGGCCGCAGATACGCAGTATTTT,CASSWDAGRAADTQYF,16,TRBD2,TRBV12-3/TRBV12-4,TRBJ2-3,many
TGTGCCAGCAGCTCAAAAAGGTCGACAGATACGCAGTATTTT,CASSSKRSTDTQYF,14,NA,TRBV7-2,TRBJ2-3,many
TGTGCCAGCAGCCATGGGAGAACCGGGGAGCTGTTTTTT,CASSHGRTGELFF,13,NA,TRBV3-1,TRBJ2-2,many
TGTGCCAGCAGAGTCGGGACACAGGAAAAACTGTTTTTT,CASRVGTQEKLFF,13,NA,TRBV12-3/TRBV12-4,TRBJ1-4,many
TGTGCCTGGAGCTTGGAGTCCAATGAGCAGTTCTTC,CAWSLESNEQFF,12,NA,TRBV30,TRBJ2-1,many
TGCAGTGCTAGAGGTCAGCGACTAGCGGGACCATCCAGCTCCTACAATGAGCAGTTCTTC,CSARGQRLAGPSSSYNEQFF,20,TRBD2,TRBV20-1,TRBJ2-1,many
TGCAGTGCTAGAGATCCCCTGACTATAGCCAATTCACCCCTCCACTTT,CSARDPLTIANSPLHF,16,NA,TRBV20-1,TRBJ1-6,many
TGCGCCAGCAGCTTGGCTTTAGCGGGACTCTCCTACAATGAGCAGTTCTTC,CASSLALAGLSYNEQFF,17,TRBD2,TRBV5-1,TRBJ2-1,many
TGCAGTGGGACAGGGCGGCATTCCGGGGAGCTGTTTTTT,CSGTGRHSGELFF,13,TRBD1,TRBV20-1,TRBJ2-2,many
TGTGCCAGCAGTTACTCGGGGACAGGCCTCAACGAGCAGTACTTC,CASSYSGTGLNEQYF,15,TRBD1,TRBV6-5,TRBJ2-7,many
TGCGCCAGCAGCTTCATGGACCCCCGAGGTACGCAGTATTTT,CASSFMDPRGTQYF,14,NA,TRBV5-1,TRBJ2-3,many
TGTGCCAGCAGTTTGGAAGGCGGGACCGGTGGGGAGACCCAGTACTTC,CASSLEGGTGGETQYF,16,NA,TRBV12-3/TRBV12-4,TRBJ2-5,many
TGTGCCATCAGTGAGTCGAAGGGGGGTAACGGGGCCAACGTCCTGACTTTC,CAISESKGGNGANVLTF,17,NA,TRBV10-3,TRBJ2-6,few
TGCGCCAGCAGCCAAGATGGTCCCCCAGGGACTAATGAAAAACTGTTTTTT,CASSQDGPPGTNEKLFF,17,NA,TRBV4-3,TRBJ1-4,many
TGTGCCAGCAGCGTCACGAGGGACAGGGCTTTCTTT,CASSVTRDRAFF,12,TRBD1,TRBV5-6,TRBJ1-1,many
TGTGCCAGCATCCCCGGCAGGGGGCAGGGGAACACTGAAGCTTTCTTT,CASIPGRGQGNTEAFF,16,TRBD1,TRBV7-8,TRBJ1-1,many
TGCAGCGTTGTTGTGTCAAAAAACTATGGCTACACCTTC,CSVVVSKNYGYTF,13,NA,TRBV29-1,TRBJ1-2,many
TGTGCCAGCAGCTTGACAGGCGGGGAGCCCCAGCATTTT,CASSLTGGEPQHF,13,NA,TRBV5-5,TRBJ1-5,many
TGTGCCAGCAGCCGGCCGGGGGTACAAACCTACGAGCAGTACTTC,CASSRPGVQTYEQYF,15,NA,TRBV3-1,TRBJ2-7,few
TGCAGTGCTGCGCGGAACACAGATACGCAGTATTTT,CSAARNTDTQYF,12,NA,TRBV20-1,TRBJ2-3,NA
TGCAGTGCTAAGGAACAGGAGTACTATGGCTACACCTTC,CSAKEQEYYGYTF,13,NA,TRBV20-1,TRBJ1-2,many